Given below is one T cell receptor (beta chain) in context. The data were obtained in a study of control samples from healthy donors and cancer patients. Clones were read by immunoSEQ multiplex PCR, and TCRdb kept only the in-frame ones, dropping some. In the table there are about 120,000 clones, about 88% of which are singletons. The receptor was derived from a woman aged 70 to 79 in good health. The sample taken for sequencing was blood.

The chain's CDR3 is CASKNRGGNQPQHF. The CDR3 DNA is TGTGCCAGTAAGAACAGGGGAGGCAATCAGCCCCAGCATTTT. The chain carries TRBV19 and TRBJ1-5; 7 bases match TRBD1. CDR3 size: 14 residues. J lost 2 bases, V lost 7 bases, and 5 bases had no gene match. Looked up from germline, CDR1 is LNHDA and CDR2 is SQIVND (reference sequence).